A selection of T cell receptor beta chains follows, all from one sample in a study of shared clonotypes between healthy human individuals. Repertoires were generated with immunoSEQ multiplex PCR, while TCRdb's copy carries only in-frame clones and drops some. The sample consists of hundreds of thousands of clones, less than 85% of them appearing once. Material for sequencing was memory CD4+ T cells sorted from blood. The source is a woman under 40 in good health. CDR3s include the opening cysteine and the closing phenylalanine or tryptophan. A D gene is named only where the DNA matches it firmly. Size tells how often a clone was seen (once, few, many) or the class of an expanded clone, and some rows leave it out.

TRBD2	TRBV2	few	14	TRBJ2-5	CASSSVGRGETQYF	TGTGCCAGCAGTTCGGTCGGGAGGGGAGAGACCCAGTACTTC
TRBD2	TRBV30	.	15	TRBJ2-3	CAWRGTSGWSGTQYF	TGTGCCTGGAGGGGGACTAGCGGGTGGTCTGGTACGCAGTATTTT
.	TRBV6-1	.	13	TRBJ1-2	CASSEVGYYGYTF	TGTGCCAGCAGTGAAGTGGGGTACTATGGCTACACCTTC
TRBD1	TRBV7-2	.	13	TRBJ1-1	CASRDTGDPPSFF	TGTGCCAGCAGGGATACAGGGGATCCCCCCTCTTTCTTT
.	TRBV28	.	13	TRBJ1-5	CASSLDSNQPQHF	TGTGCCAGCAGCCTGGATAGCAATCAGCCCCAGCATTTT
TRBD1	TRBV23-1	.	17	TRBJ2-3	CASNLTDREVGTDTQYF	TGCGCCAGCAACCTAACGGACAGGGAGGTTGGCACAGATACGCAGTATTTT
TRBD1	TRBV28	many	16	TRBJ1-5	CASSPPPGQGAWSQHF	TGTGCCAGCAGTCCGCCTCCGGGACAGGGGGCATGGTCCCAGCATTTT
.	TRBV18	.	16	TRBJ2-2	CASSPPTRGNTGELFF	TGTGCCAGCTCACCACCTACGCGGGGGAACACCGGGGAGCTGTTTTTT
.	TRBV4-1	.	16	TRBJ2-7	CASSQGAISWTYEQYF	TGCGCCAGCAGCCAAGGGGCGATCAGCTGGACTTACGAGCAGTACTTC
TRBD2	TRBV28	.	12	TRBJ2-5	CAISEGSGGRDF	TGTGCCATTAGTGAAGGATCAGGCGGGAGGGACTTC
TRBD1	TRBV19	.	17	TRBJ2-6	CASSYGQGDSGANVLTF	TGTGCCAGTAGTTATGGCCAGGGGGACTCTGGGGCCAACGTCCTGACTTTC
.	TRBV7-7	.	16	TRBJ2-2	CASRPSGTANTGELFF	TGTGCCAGCAGGCCCTCCGGGACCGCGAACACCGGGGAGCTGTTTTTT
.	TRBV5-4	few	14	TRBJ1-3	CASSSPSSGNTIYF	TGTGCCAGCAGCTCACCCAGCTCTGGAAACACCATATATTTT
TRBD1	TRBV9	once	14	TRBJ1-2	CASSRTGRNGGYTF	TGTGCCAGCAGCCGGACAGGGCGAAACGGGGGCTACACCTTC
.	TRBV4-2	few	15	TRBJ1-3	CASSQDPSSGNTIYF	TGTGCCAGCAGCCAAGATCCAAGCTCTGGAAACACCATATATTTT
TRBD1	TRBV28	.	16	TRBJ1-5	CASSLPGGRGNQPQHF	TGTGCCAGCAGTTTACCAGGGGGTAGGGGCAATCAGCCCCAGCATTTT
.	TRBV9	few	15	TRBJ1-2	CASSGDPGHFYGYTF	TGTGCCAGCAGCGGAGACCCGGGACACTTCTATGGCTACACCTTC
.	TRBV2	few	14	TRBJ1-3	CASSEQGAGNTIYF	TGTGCCAGCAGTGAACAGGGTGCTGGAAACACCATATATTTT
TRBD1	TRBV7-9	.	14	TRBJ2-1	CASSLLTGVPEQFF	TGTGCCAGCAGCTTATTGACAGGGGTCCCCGAGCAGTTCTTC
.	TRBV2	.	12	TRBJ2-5	CASSERRGTQYF	TGTGCCAGCAGTGAGCGGAGAGGGACCCAGTACTTC
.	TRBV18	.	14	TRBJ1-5	CASSLQGRNQPQHF	TGTGCCAGCTCACTTCAGGGACGCAATCAGCCCCAGCATTTT
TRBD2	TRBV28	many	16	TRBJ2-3	CASSAPSGALGDTQYF	TGTGCCAGCAGTGCCCCTAGCGGCGCCTTGGGAGATACGCAGTATTTT
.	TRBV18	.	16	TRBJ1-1	CASSPPGRVMNTEAFF	TGTGCCAGCTCACCACCGGGTAGGGTCATGAACACTGAAGCTTTCTTT
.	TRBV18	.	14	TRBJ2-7	CASSPPAGTYEQYF	TGTGCCAGCTCACCACCGGCGGGAACCTACGAGCAGTACTTC
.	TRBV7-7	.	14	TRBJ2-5	CASSLQVGTKTQYF	TGTGCCAGCAGCTTACAGGTCGGGACGAAGACCCAGTACTTC
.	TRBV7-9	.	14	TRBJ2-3	CASSLVGTTDTQYF	TGTGCCAGCAGCTTAGTGGGCACTACAGATACGCAGTATTTT
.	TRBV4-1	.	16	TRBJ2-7	CASSQERGLPSSEQYF	TGCGCCAGCAGCCAAGAGCGGGGGCTACCTTCCTCCGAGCAGTACTTC
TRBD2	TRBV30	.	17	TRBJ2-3	CAWTQGLAGGSTDTQYF	TGTGCCTGGACCCAGGGACTAGCGGGAGGAAGCACAGATACGCAGTATTTT
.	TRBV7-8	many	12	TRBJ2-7	CASSFARNEQYF	TGTGCCAGCAGCTTTGCTAGGAACGAGCAGTACTTC
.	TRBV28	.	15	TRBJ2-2	CASSLFRGNTGELFF	TGTGCCAGCAGTTTATTCAGGGGGAACACCGGGGAGCTGTTTTTT
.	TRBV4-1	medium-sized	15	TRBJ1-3	CASSQDLGHGNTIYF	TGCGCCAGCAGCCAAGATCTTGGTCACGGAAACACCATATATTTT
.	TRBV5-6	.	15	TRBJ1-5	CASSLWRISNQPQHF	TGTGCCAGCAGCTTGTGGCGGATTAGCAATCAGCCCCAGCATTTT